The entry below gives a single T cell receptor (beta chain) sequence along with its context. A PCR-confirmed or clinician-diagnosed COVID-19 case had contacted exposed participants within 2 weeks of entry. Under the authors' procedure: The authors estimated nucleated cell counts from reference gene primer amplification. Generated by immunoSEQ multiplex PCR, the TCRdb table keeps only in-frame clones and is missing some. For V, J and clone size, that table is used; D and trimming come from the DNA. The sample contains 200,000 to 250,000 clones, 90% of which appear only once. The data are from a study of blood T cell repertoires in COVID-19. Whole-study context: Samples came from the United States, Italy and Spain, spanning acute and convalescent COVID-19. T cells, B-cell-depleted T cells, or PBMCs provided the cDNA or gDNA that served as material.

The CDR3 loop spans 12 amino acids. Germline values: CDR1 SGHRS, CDR2 YFSETQ. V dropped 5 bases and J dropped 6; count of bases not matched to a gene: 3. The TCR sequence derives from a man aged 25-40 years who had been exposed to COVID-19. The sample comprised PBMCs or T cells enriched from blood (not recorded which). The chain has TRBV5-1 and TRBJ2-5; 8 positions agree with TRBD1. The CDR3 DNA reads as TGCGCCAGCAGGGACAGGGAACAGACCCAGTACTTC. Translation: CASRDREQTQYF.